Shown below are 30 T cell receptor beta chains from a single sample sequenced in a study of shared clonotypes between healthy human individuals. The protocol was immunoSEQ multiplex PCR, while the TCRdb copy is restricted to in-frame clones and leaves out a portion. The table records about 2.1 million clones, just under 95% of them present only once. It was CD45RO-negative cells, positively selected for CCR7, that made up naive CD8 cells, with terminally differentiated effector memory CD45RA+ cells excluded. Sequenced input: naive CD8+ T cells from PBMCs. The source is a man aged 18 to 29 in good health. Some clones in this sample may be carry-over from other donors' samples.

The chain is built from TRBV9 and TRBJ2-7; TRBD1 matches at 7 bases. Trimming removed 1 base from V and 0 bases from J; junction bases left unmatched: 1. The CDR3 has 14 amino acids. Per the germline V gene, CDR1 is SGDLS and CDR2 is YYNGEE. The CDR3 DNA reads TGTGCCAGCAGCGTAAAGGGGGCCTCCTACGAGCAGTACTTC. This codes for CASSVKGASYEQYF.

This clone was counted only a few times. The same CDR3 can be traced to other DNA sequences in this sample. The chain is built from TRBV27 and TRBJ1-2; a possible D gene is TRBD1 (5 bases). The CDR3 runs 14 residues. The V and J ends lost 2 bases and 2 bases respectively, with 9 bases between them. Germline V gives CDR1 MNHEY, CDR2 SMNVEV (reference sequence). The CDR3 bases are TGTGCCAGCAGTTTAAGGGGACTAAACTATGGCTACACCTTC. This gives the protein CASSLRGLNYGYTF.

V usage is TRBV9 and J usage is TRBJ1-2, with 7 positions matching TRBD1. Trimming removed 3 bases from V and 3 bases from J; junction bases left unmatched: 5. Germline V CDR1 and CDR2: SGDLS, YYNGEE. The CDR3 length is 14 residues. The CDR3, as DNA: TGTGCCAGCAGCGACAATCAGGGGGACTATGGCTACACCTTC. Translated: CASSDNQGDYGYTF.

V and J are TRBV29-1 and TRBJ2-1, with TRBD1 identical over 7 bases. Germline loops: CDR1 SQVTM, CDR2 ANQGSEA. V was pared by 7 bases and J by 2 bases, with 11 bases of the junction left unmatched. CDR3 length equals 15 residues. In DNA form, the CDR3 reads TGCAGCGCCTCACCCGGGACAGCTGCCTACAATGAGCAGTTCTTC. Translated: CSASPGTAAYNEQFF.

This CDR3 is CASSLAWTAGTDTQYF. DNA of the CDR3: TGTGCCAGCAGCTTGGCTTGGACAGCGGGCACAGATACGCAGTATTTT. V and J are TRBV5-5 and TRBJ2-3; possibly TRBD1 for D (6 bases). The CDR3 extends over 16 amino acids. Trimming shortened V by 0 bases and J by 1 base, and 12 bases separated the two germline ends. Germline values: CDR1 SGHKS, CDR2 YYEKEE (reference sequence).

Concerning this clone: Other DNA sequences in the same sample also yield this CDR3. The rearrangement joins TRBV28 to TRBJ2-7; 7 bases are shared with TRBD2. The CDR3 is 14 amino acids. The germline V gene has CDR1 MDHEN and CDR2 SYDVKM. J gave up 3 bases and V 6 bases, and 8 bases lay outside the gene matches. The CDR3 sequence: CASRSGTGDYEQYF. The CDR3 coding sequence is TGTGCCAGCAGGAGCGGGACGGGAGACTACGAGCAGTACTTC.

The genes are TRBV6-5 and TRBJ2-7; TRBD1 agrees at 7 bases. Germline V gene data show CDR1 as MNHEY and CDR2 as SVGAGI. J gave up 4 bases and V 7 bases, and 13 bases lay outside the gene matches. The CDR3 runs to 15 residues. CDR3 sequence (DNA): TGTGCCAGCATCCGACAGGGAACCCGCGGTTACGAGCAGTACTTC. It codes for CASIRQGTRGYEQYF.

The gene calls are TRBV6-1 and TRBJ2-7, with 7 nucleotides matching TRBD2. V gave up 3 bases and J gave up 3 bases; unmatched junction bases: 5. This CDR3 is built from 14 residues. Germline CDR1 reads MNHNS; CDR2 reads SASEGT. As DNA, the CDR3 is TGTGCCAGCAGTGAGGGGGGGGAGCACTACGAGCAGTACTTC. Protein product: CASSEGGEHYEQYF.

V gene TRBV7-3 combines with J gene TRBJ2-7, with a possible D match to TRBD2 (6 bases). CDR1 is SGHTA, CDR2 FQGTGA, per germline. V lost 5 bases and J lost 4, with 15 bases in between. The CDR3 extends over 14 amino acids. The DNA for the CDR3 is TGTGCCAGCAGCCTGGTGGGGGGAACATACGAGCAGTACTTC. Amino acid sequence: CASSLVGGTYEQYF.

The rearrangement uses TRBV28 and TRBJ1-2; 8 bases line up with TRBD1. Per germline, CDR1 MDHEN and CDR2 SYDVKM. The CDR3 length is 15 residues. V was pared by 5 bases and J by 2 bases, with 7 bases of the junction left unmatched. This CDR3 is CASSAWTGWNYGYTF. The CDR3 coding sequence is TGTGCCAGCAGTGCCTGGACAGGGTGGAACTATGGCTACACCTTC.

The rearrangement joins TRBV7-2 to TRBJ2-1; D is perhaps TRBD1 or TRBD2 (5 bases each). Looked up from germline, CDR1 is SGHTA and CDR2 is FQGNSA. V lost 1 base and J lost 7, with 11 bases in between. CDR3 length: 14 residues. The chain's CDR3 is CASSLGGKLNEQFF. The CDR3 coding sequence is TGTGCCAGCAGCTTAGGGGGGAAGCTTAATGAGCAGTTCTTC.

This clone was seen just once. This chain connects TRBV28 to TRBJ2-3; 7 nucleotides agree with TRBD1. Germline V gene sequence: CDR1 MDHEN, CDR2 SYDVKM. The trim removed 2 bases at V and 0 bases at J, leaving 8 bases unmatched. The length of the CDR3 is 17 residues. The CDR3 loop is CASSLRDRSESTDTQYF. In nucleotides, the CDR3 is TGTGCCAGCAGTTTAAGGGACAGATCCGAGAGCACAGATACGCAGTATTTT.

As regards this clone: The same CDR3 also results from other DNA sequences found in this sample. The V and J genes are TRBV27 and TRBJ2-5; D gene uncertain. The germline V gene has CDR1 MNHEY and CDR2 SMNVEV (reference sequence). The CDR3 length is 12 residues. V was shortened by 3 bases and J by 4 bases, with 6 bases between the two germline ends. This CDR3 is CASSLWGETQYF. The CDR3 DNA reads as TGTGCCAGCAGTTTGTGGGGAGAGACCCAGTACTTC.

This chain uses TRBV18 with TRBJ2-7; TRBD2 matches at 7 bases. J lost 0 bases, V lost 2 bases, and 7 bases had no gene match. This CDR3 comprises 16 residues. Looked up from germline, CDR1 is KGHSH and CDR2 is LQKENI. CDR3 residues: CASSPTAGVGSYEQYF. DNA for the CDR3: TGTGCCAGCTCACCAACGGCGGGAGTGGGCTCCTACGAGCAGTACTTC.

The chain is built from TRBV7-9 and TRBJ2-7; 7 bases line up with TRBD1. Germline V gene data show CDR1 as SEHNR and CDR2 as FQNEAQ (reference sequence). The trim removed 6 bases at V and 1 base at J, leaving 3 bases unmatched. There are 13 residues in the CDR3. The DNA for the CDR3 is TGTGCCAGCAGACAACAGGGGTCCTACGAGCAGTACTTC. Translating it yields CASRQQGSYEQYF. The full variable domain, rest sourced from reference TRBV7-9 and TRBJ2-7, is DTGVSQNPRHKITKRGQNVTFRCDPISEHNRLYWYRQTLGQGPEFLTYFQNEAQLEKSRLLSDRFSAERPKGSFSTLEIQRTEQGDSAMYLCASRQQGSYEQYFGPGTRLTVT.

The chain couples TRBV27 to TRBJ1-5; 7 nucleotides line up with TRBD1. The CDR3 is made up of 17 amino acids. Germline-derived CDR1 and CDR2 are MNHEY and SMNVEV (reference sequence). Trimming took 6 bases from V and 1 from J; bases not matched to a gene: 12. Here the CDR3 DNA reads TGTGCCAGCAGGACAATCGACAGGGATGGGAGCAATCAGCCCCAGCATTTT. Residues: CASRTIDRDGSNQPQHF.

The CDR3 is CASSSDGSYEQYF. Written as DNA, the CDR3 is TGTGCCAGCAGTTCGGACGGCTCCTACGAGCAGTACTTC. The chain joins TRBV2 to TRBJ2-7; D is undetermined. This CDR3 has 13 residues. The germline gives CDR1 SNHLY, CDR2 FYNNEI. Trimming took 5 bases from V and 0 from J, leaving 8 bases between them.

This chain uses TRBV19 with TRBJ1-2; TRBD1 aligns across 7 bases. This CDR3 has 15 amino acids. J gave up 5 bases and V 4 bases, and 10 bases lay outside the gene matches. The germline CDR1 and CDR2 sequences are LNHDA and SQIVND (reference sequence). CDR3 residues: CASSTFGQDGYGYTF. The DNA of the CDR3 is TGTGCCAGTAGTACCTTCGGACAGGATGGGTATGGCTACACCTTC. Together with reference TRBV19 and TRBJ1-2, the CDR3 gives the full variable domain: DGGITQSPKYLFRKEGQNVTLSCEQNLNHDAMYWYRQDPGQGLRLIYYSQIVNDFQKGDIAEGYSVSREKKESFPLTVTSAQKNPTAFYLCASSTFGQDGYGYTFGSGTRLTVV.

Note on this clone: The sample contains more than one DNA sequence encoding this CDR3. V and J are TRBV19 and TRBJ2-7, with 11 bases matching TRBD1. The V gene's germline CDR1 is LNHDA and CDR2 SQIVND (reference sequence). With 4 bases clipped from V and 1 base from J, the junction kept 6 bases outside the gene matches. This CDR3 comprises 16 residues. CDR3 nucleotides: TGTGCCAGTAGTACACCCGGACAGGGGGCTTCCTACGAGCAGTACTTC. The encoded protein is CASSTPGQGASYEQYF.

About this clone itself: Within the sample, other DNA sequences also encode this same CDR3. This chain links TRBV27 with TRBJ2-7; the D gene could be TRBD1 or TRBD2 (5 bases each). Germline loops: CDR1 MNHEY, CDR2 SMNVEV (reference sequence). CDR3 size: 11 residues. Trimming cost V 5 bases and J 5 bases, with 7 bases left between them. As DNA, the CDR3 is TGTGCCAGCAGTCGGGGCGACGAGCAGTACTTC. Translation: CASSRGDEQYF.

The J gene is TRBJ2-7, the V gene TRBV7-8, with D tentatively TRBD2 (6 bases). Trimming pared 0 bases from V and 3 bases from J, leaving 18 bases between. In germline, CDR1 is SGHVS, CDR2 FQNEAQ. This CDR3 spans 17 amino acids. The CDR3 region has the DNA TGTGCCAGCAGCTTAGCCCCGGGGGACCGACTCCTCTACGAGCAGTACTTC. Translated, it gives CASSLAPGDRLLYEQYF.

This sequence joins TRBV19 and TRBJ2-1, with 9 bases lining up with TRBD2. There are 14 residues in the CDR3. The J segment lost 7 bases and the V segment lost 3 bases, leaving 4 bases of the junction unmatched. Germline V gives CDR1 LNHDA, CDR2 SQIVND (reference sequence). The CDR3 sequence: CASSISGSLNEQFF. Written as DNA, the CDR3 is TGTGCCAGTAGTATTAGCGGGAGCCTTAATGAGCAGTTCTTC.

This chain links TRBV16 with TRBJ2-7; D unresolved. The length of the CDR3 is 11 residues. The V gene lost 3 bases and the J gene lost 3 bases, with 3 bases spanning the gap. Germline CDR1 KGHSY, CDR2 FQNENV. CDR3 sequence: CASSQDYEQYF. CDR3 nucleotide sequence: TGTGCCAGCAGCCAGGACTACGAGCAGTACTTC.

V is TRBV12-5 and J is TRBJ2-1; 11 bases fit TRBD2. V shed 4 bases, J shed 6 bases, and the junction held 2 bases outside the gene matches. Germline V CDR1 and CDR2: LGHNT, FRNRAP. The CDR3 sequence is 14 residues long. The CDR3 DNA reads as TGTGCTAGTGGTTGGGGACTAGCGGCCAATGAGCAGTTCTTC. Translated: CASGWGLAANEQFF.

The V call is TRBV28, the J call TRBJ2-5; the match to TRBD2 covers 11 bases. This CDR3 is built from 15 residues. Trimming took 3 bases from V and 7 from J; bases not matched to a gene: 7. Germline CDR1 and CDR2: MDHEN and SYDVKM. The CDR3 reads CASSFLLAGEVTQYF. CDR3 in DNA: TGTGCCAGCAGTTTCCTACTAGCGGGAGAAGTGACCCAGTACTTC.

The chain links TRBV2 to TRBJ2-3, with D perhaps matching TRBD1 or TRBD2 (5 bases each). CDR1 is SNHLY, CDR2 FYNNEI, per germline. The CDR3 consists of 15 residues. Trimming removed 9 bases at V and 2 bases at J, with 18 bases between. CDR3 in DNA: TGTGCCAGTAGCACCGGGACCTTCTCCACAGATACGCAGTATTTT. Its translation: CASSTGTFSTDTQYF.

The gene calls are TRBV7-2 and TRBJ1-2, with a tentative D call TRBD1 (5 bases). V was clipped by 3 bases and J by 4 bases, with 15 bases between them. Germline CDR1 SGHTA, CDR2 FQGNSA. This CDR3 spans 15 amino acids. The CDR3 DNA reads TGTGCCAGCAGCTTGGGTTCAGGGATCGGCTATGGCTACACCTTC. Its protein product is CASSLGSGIGYGYTF.

The chain is built from TRBV6-1 and TRBJ2-7; 14 bases agree with TRBD2. There are 22 residues in the CDR3. With 2 bases clipped from V and 3 bases from J, the junction kept 21 bases outside the gene matches. CDR1 is MNHNS, CDR2 SASEGT, per germline. The CDR3 DNA sequence: TGTGCCAGCAGTGAAACCCAATCGGCCGAGGGACTAGCGGGAGCGTGGGACTACGAGCAGTACTTC. Translating it yields CASSETQSAEGLAGAWDYEQYF.

This chain uses TRBV5-1 with TRBJ1-2; unclear D gene. The CDR3 is 15 residues long. Germline CDR1 SGHRS, CDR2 YFSETQ. The ends were cut back, 0 bases at V and 4 bases at J, with 13 bases in the middle. The CDR3 here is CASSLDPKPFYGYTF. The DNA of the CDR3 is TGCGCCAGCAGCTTGGACCCCAAGCCATTCTATGGCTACACCTTC.

The chain carries TRBV28 and TRBJ2-7, with 7 nucleotides matching TRBD1. Trimming at V came to 6 bases and at J to 5 bases, leaving 4 bases not matched to a gene. The V gene's germline CDR1 is MDHEN and CDR2 SYDVKM. The CDR3 covers 12 residues. CDR3: CASSRTGDEQYF. DNA of the CDR3: TGTGCCAGCAGCAGAACAGGGGACGAGCAGTACTTC.